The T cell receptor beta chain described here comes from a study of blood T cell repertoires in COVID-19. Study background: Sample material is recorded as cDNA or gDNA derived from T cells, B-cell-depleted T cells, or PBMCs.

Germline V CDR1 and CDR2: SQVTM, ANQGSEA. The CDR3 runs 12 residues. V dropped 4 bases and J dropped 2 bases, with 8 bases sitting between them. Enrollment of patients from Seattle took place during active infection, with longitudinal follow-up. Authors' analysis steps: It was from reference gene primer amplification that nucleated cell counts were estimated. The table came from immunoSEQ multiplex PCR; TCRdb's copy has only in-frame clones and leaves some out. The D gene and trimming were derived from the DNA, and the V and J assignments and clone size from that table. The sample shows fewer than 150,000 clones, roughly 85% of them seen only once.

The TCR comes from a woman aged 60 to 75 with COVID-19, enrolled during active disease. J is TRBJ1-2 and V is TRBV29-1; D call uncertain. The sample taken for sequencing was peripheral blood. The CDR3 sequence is CSVVVRNYGYTF. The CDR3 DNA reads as TGCAGCGTTGTGGTCCGGAACTATGGCTACACCTTC. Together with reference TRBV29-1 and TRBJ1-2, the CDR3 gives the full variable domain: SAVISQKPSRDICQRGTSLTIQCQVDSQVTMMFWYRQQPGQSLTLIATANQGSEATYESGFVIDKFPISRPNLTFSTLTVSNMSPEDSSIYLCSVVVRNYGYTFGSGTRLTVV.